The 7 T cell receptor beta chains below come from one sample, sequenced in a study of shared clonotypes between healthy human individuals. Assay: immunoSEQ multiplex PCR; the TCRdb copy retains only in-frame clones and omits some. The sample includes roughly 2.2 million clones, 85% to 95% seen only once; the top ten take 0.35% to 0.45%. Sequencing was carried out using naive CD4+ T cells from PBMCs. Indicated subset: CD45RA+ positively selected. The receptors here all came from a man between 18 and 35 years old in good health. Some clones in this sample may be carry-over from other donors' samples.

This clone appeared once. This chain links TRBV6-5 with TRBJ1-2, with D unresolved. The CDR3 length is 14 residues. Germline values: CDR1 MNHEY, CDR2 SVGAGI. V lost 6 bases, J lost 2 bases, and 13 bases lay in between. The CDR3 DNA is TGTGCCAGCAGGAAGGGTGGGCAGAACTATGGCTACACCTTC. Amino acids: CASRKGGQNYGYTF.

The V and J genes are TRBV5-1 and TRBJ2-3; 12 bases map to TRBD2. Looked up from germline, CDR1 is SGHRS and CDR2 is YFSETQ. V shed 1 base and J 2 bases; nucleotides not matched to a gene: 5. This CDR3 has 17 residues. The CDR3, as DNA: TGCGCCAGCAGCTTGTGGGCTAGCGGGGGGGTCACAGATACGCAGTATTTT. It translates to CASSLWASGGVTDTQYF.

Here the CDR3 DNA reads TGTGCCAGCAGACTTGGACCCACTCTACGGGACGAGCAGTACTTC. Protein: CASRLGPTLRDEQYF. The rearrangement uses TRBV27 and TRBJ2-7; D not certain. The CDR3 covers 15 residues. V dropped 6 bases and J dropped 5 bases, with 20 bases sitting between them. Germline V gives CDR1 MNHEY, CDR2 SMNVEV (reference sequence).

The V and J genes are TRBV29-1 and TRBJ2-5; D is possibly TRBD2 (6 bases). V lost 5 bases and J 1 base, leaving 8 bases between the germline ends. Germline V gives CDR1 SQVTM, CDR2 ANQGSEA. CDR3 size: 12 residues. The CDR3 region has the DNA TGCAGCGTTTTAGCGGTCCAAGAGACCCAGTACTTC. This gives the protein CSVLAVQETQYF.

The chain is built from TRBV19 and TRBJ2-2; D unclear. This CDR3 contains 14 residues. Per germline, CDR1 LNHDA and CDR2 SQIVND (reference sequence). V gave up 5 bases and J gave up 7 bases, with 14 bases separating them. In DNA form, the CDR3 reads TGTGCCAGTAGTGGGGTCGTTAAATTCGGGGAGCTGTTTTTT. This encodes CASSGVVKFGELFF.

This CDR3 is CASSLFDRSSYEQYF. The CDR3 DNA sequence: TGTGCCAGCAGCTTGTTCGACAGGAGCTCCTACGAGCAGTACTTC. The rearrangement joins TRBV5-6 to TRBJ2-7, with a possible D match to TRBD1 (6 bases). The CDR3 spans 15 residues. Trimming took 1 base from V and 0 from J, leaving 11 bases between them. Looked up from germline, CDR1 is SGHDT and CDR2 is YYEEEE.

The CDR3 loop reads CASRSPGWGLNTEAFF. The CDR3 DNA reads as TGCGCCAGCAGATCTCCAGGCTGGGGCCTAAACACTGAAGCTTTCTTT. The chain joins TRBV5-1 to TRBJ1-1; D might be TRBD1 (5 bases). CDR1 SGHRS and CDR2 YFSETQ come from the germline V gene. Trimming took off 5 bases at V and 2 bases at J, with 19 bases between the two ends. The CDR3 contains 16 residues.